This TCR beta chain was sequenced during a study of shared clonotypes between healthy human individuals. General observations from the study: What naive subsets generally showed was a larger estimated richness than memory subsets showed.

Germline CDR1 reads MDHEN; CDR2 reads SYDVKM. V dropped 3 bases and J dropped 6; count of bases not matched to a gene: 11. The CDR3 spans 17 residues. A word on this clone: Its cognate antigen is unknown.

As originally analysed: There were no quality scores in the junction-only immunoSEQ sequences, so filtering differed. Some clones are missing from TCRdb's copy, which holds only in-frame ones; the method was immunoSEQ multiplex PCR. V and J calls and clone size follow that table, whereas D and trimming were derived from the DNA. The sample lists 2 million to 2.5 million clones, approximately 94% occurring once. Cells designated naive CD8 were CD45RO-negative and were positively selected for CCR7, with terminally differentiated effector memory CD45RA+ cells excluded. Sequencing input: naive CD8+ T cells from PBMCs. The origin of this receptor is a man between 18 and 35 years old in good health. Some clones in this sample may be carry-over from other donors' samples. This chain uses TRBV28 with TRBJ1-3; TRBD1 aligns across 10 bases. The chain's CDR3 is CASSFRIPGQGINTIYF. The CDR3 coding sequence is TGTGCCAGCAGTTTTCGGATCCCGGGACAGGGGATAAACACCATATATTTT.